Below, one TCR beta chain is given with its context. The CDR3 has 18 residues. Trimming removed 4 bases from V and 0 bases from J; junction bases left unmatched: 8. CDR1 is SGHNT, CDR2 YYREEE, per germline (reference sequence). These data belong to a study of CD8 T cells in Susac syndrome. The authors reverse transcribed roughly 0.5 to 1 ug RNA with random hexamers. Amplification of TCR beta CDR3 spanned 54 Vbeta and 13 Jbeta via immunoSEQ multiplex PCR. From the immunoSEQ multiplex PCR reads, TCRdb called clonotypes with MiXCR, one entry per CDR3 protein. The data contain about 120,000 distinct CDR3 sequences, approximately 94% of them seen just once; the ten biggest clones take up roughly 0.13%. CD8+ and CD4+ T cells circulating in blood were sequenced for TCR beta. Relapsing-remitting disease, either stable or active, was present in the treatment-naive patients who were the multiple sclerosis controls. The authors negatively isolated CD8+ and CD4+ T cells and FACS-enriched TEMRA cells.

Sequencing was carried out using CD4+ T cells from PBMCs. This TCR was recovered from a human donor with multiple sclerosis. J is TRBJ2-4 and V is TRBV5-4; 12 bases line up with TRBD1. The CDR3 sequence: CASSPGQGAQRAKNIQYF. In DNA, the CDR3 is TGTGCCAGCAGCCCGGGACAGGGGGCGCAGAGAGCCAAAAACATTCAGTACTTC.